This TCR beta chain appears in the sequencing data of a study of circulating tumor DNA in untreated peripheral T-cell lymphoma (dated by TCRdb to 2020 to 2022). Some background on the complete study: Serum samples were collected at baseline and serially during treatment to track circulating tumor DNA carrying tumor TCR clonotypes.

Beyond this particular receptor, the publication reports: Tumor-specific clonotypes were found in 75% to 80% of patients, coming from 86% of baseline tissues and around 67% of baseline serum samples. A couple of patients with persistently detectable ctDNA after therapy stayed in remission over roughly ten years of follow-up, so ctDNA persistence did not always predict relapse. Among about two dozen serially sampled patients, roughly 38% cleared ctDNA after two cycles, and detectable ctDNA after therapy showed a trend toward worse survival.

Measured from the cysteine to the phenylalanine, the CDR3 is 17 residues long. Here the CDR3 DNA is all that survives: 51 bases in frame from base 1. Taken from the germline V gene (reference sequence), the CDR1 and CDR2 loops are MNHEY and SMNVEV. Ends trimmed: V by 5 bases, J by 0 bases; bases unmatched to a gene: 10. With respect to this clone: This clone's antigen is unknown. One base away there is no much larger clone; base qualities are not given.

Libraries were made using the immunoSEQ multiplex PCR assay. Entries here come from immuneACCESS through TCRdb and include only in-frame sequences with V and J called. Some clones fail to appear in such tables; in the studies checked, an unresolved V gene covers under half of the shortfall, and the cause of the remainder is unknown. The sample table holds fewer than 650 clones, of which 75% to 90% were seen once. The leading ten clones occupy approximately 10% of the sample. In a trial, the study monitored patients with peripheral T-cell lymphoma who were getting frontline treatment by applying next-generation sequencing to their T-cell receptor sequences.

The receptor chain draws on TRBV27 and TRBJ1-1; TRBD1 lines up with 9 middle nucleotides. Sequences were obtained from cell-free DNA from blood serum. The TCR originated in a human donor with peripheral T-cell lymphoma. The CDR3 in this case is CASSELTGTGLNTEAFF. The nucleotide sequence is TGTGCCAGCAGTGAATTAACCGGGACAGGGCTGAACACTGAAGCTTTCTTT.